This T cell receptor beta chain originates from a study of regulatory T cells in long-lasting Graves disease. This CDR3 has 15 amino acids. With 10 bases clipped from V and 1 base from J, the junction kept 11 bases outside the gene matches. The time point here: newly diagnosed GD, antithyroid drugs for less than 3 months. PBMC RNA was the source of the TCR library. Sequencing libraries for TCR beta were prepared with iRepertoire HTBI primers and Arm-PCR of CDR3 regions. TCRdb ran MiXCR on the multiplex PCR reads and lists one entry per CDR3 protein. The sample holds 350,000 to 500,000 distinct CDR3 sequences, about 16% seen once. Separately, the same data were catalogued under a study of T cells in Graves' hyperthyroidism and ophthalmopathy. That study adds: Initially, a first-round RT-PCR of the TCR CDR3 employed the HTBI primer set.

The sample here was peripheral blood mononuclear cells (PBMCs), taken at new diagnosis, from a patient treated with antithyroid drugs. V and J are TRBV12-3 or TRBV12-4 and TRBJ2-5, with TRBD2 matching 8 bases. This receptor was taken from a woman aged 18-35 years with Graves disease. CDR3 residues: CATSEAGGPQETQYF. The CDR3 DNA reads TGTGCCACCTCCGAGGCGGGAGGTCCCCAAGAGACCCAGTACTTC.